This T cell receptor (beta chain) appears in the sequencing data of a study of T cells in Graves' hyperthyroidism and ophthalmopathy. V shed 6 bases and J shed 0 bases, with 12 bases lying between them. Germline loops: CDR1 SGDLS, CDR2 YYNGEE. This CDR3 region has 14 residues. RNA transcripts yielded amplified TCR beta CDR3 regions. In the first-round RT-PCR of the TCR CDR3, the HTBI primer set was used. MiXCR was run by TCRdb on the multiplex PCR reads, yielding one entry per CDR3 protein. The sample lists roughly 840,000 distinct CDR3 sequences; 35% to 45% were seen once. The chain couples TRBV9 to TRBJ1-1; TRBD1 might be the D (5 bases). This clonotype originated in a man between 18 and 29 years old with Graves' hyperthyroidism. Sequencing was carried out using blood. CDR3 sequence reads: CASNPGGMNTEAFF. The CDR3 DNA follows: TGTGCCAGCAACCCTGGGGGGATGAACACTGAAGCTTTCTTT.